This T cell receptor (beta chain) came from a study of cytomegalovirus exposure and HLA in healthy donors. This CDR3 region has 16 residues. The germline V gene has CDR1 SGHTA and CDR2 FQGNSA. The V and J ends lost 1 base and 4 bases, in that order; junction bases with no gene match: 6. The PCR employed 60 Vbeta primers together with 13 Jbeta primers. Original analysis: It was a later analysis that counted 83 million or so unique TCR beta chains, of which about 10 million were shared. Only in-frame clones appear in the TCRdb table, and some are missing; sequencing was by immunoSEQ multiplex PCR. That table supplies the V and J calls and clone size; D and trimming were determined from the DNA. The table includes about 130,000 clones, approximately 80% detected once. As for this clone: Its antigen is not known.

Study-wide findings and caveats: 87-base-pair reads could not separate some V segments, including TRBV6-2 and TRBV6-3. About 87% or about 30% of the time was how often most TCR beta V segments were productive, according to an earlier analysis.

The chain links TRBV7-2 to TRBJ2-3, with 9 bases lining up with TRBD2. Sequenced: PBMCs. The clonotype comes from a man aged 30 to 39 in good health and CMV-seronegative. CDR3 nucleotides: TGTGCCAGCAGCTTAGTAGGCGGGAGGGCCCCAGATACGCAGTATTTT. This codes for CASSLVGGRAPDTQYF.